These 29 T cell receptor beta chains came from one sample sequenced in a study of blood T cell repertoires in COVID-19. The data were produced by immunoSEQ multiplex PCR, yet TCRdb's version contains in-frame clones alone and is incomplete. The repertoire holds more than 130,000 clones, about 80% seen once, with roughly 9% in the top ten. The sequencing sample was made of peripheral blood. These receptors all come from a woman of 80 years or more in a cohort sampled during active or convalescent COVID-19.

The chain links TRBV6-5 to TRBJ1-2; TRBD1 matches 8 bases. J lost 8 bases, V lost 6 bases, and 14 bases had no gene match. Germline V lookup: CDR1 MNHEY, CDR2 SVGAGI. The CDR3 sequence is 15 residues long. In nucleotides, the CDR3 is TGTGCCAGCAGCCAACTTAGCCAGGGGGCGAGGGGCTACACCTTC. Encoded protein: CASSQLSQGARGYTF.

This chain joins TRBV12-3 or TRBV12-4 and TRBJ2-5; D ambiguous. The V and J ends lost 5 bases and 3 bases respectively, with 4 bases between them. The CDR3 contains 11 residues. The CDR3 DNA follows: TGTGCCAGCAGTCCCGAAGAGACCCAGTACTTC. It codes for CASSPEETQYF.

This clone was observed once. V gene TRBV7-2 combines with J gene TRBJ2-3; TRBD2 aligns across 8 bases. CDR3 length: 18 residues. V trimming: 1 base; J trimming: 4 bases; junction bases outside the gene matches: 13. Germline CDR1 is SGHTA and CDR2 is FQGNSA. CDR3 in amino acids: CASSLVPPRGAYPDTQYF. CDR3 sequence (DNA): TGTGCCAGCAGCTTAGTTCCACCGCGGGGGGCATATCCAGATACGCAGTATTTT.

This clone was seen a handful of times. V and J are TRBV18 and TRBJ2-7; 13 bases agree with TRBD2. Unmatched junction bases numbered 2, after V lost 1 base and J lost 2 bases. This CDR3 has 16 amino acids. Germline V gene data show CDR1 as KGHSH and CDR2 as LQKENI. In DNA form, the CDR3 reads TGTGCCAGCTCACCACTCGGGACTAGCGGGACCTACGAGCAGTACGTC. This translates into CASSPLGTSGTYEQYV.

This clone was seen more than once but under ten times. The gene calls are TRBV19 and TRBJ1-5; the D is unclear. V was pared by 7 bases and J by 0 bases, with 13 bases between. Germline V gene data show CDR1 as LNHDA and CDR2 as SQIVND (reference sequence). This CDR3 is 15 amino acids long. CDR3 sequence reads: CASTNRHYSNQPQHF. DNA of the CDR3: TGTGCCAGTACTAATCGGCACTATAGCAATCAGCCCCAGCATTTT.

The chain has TRBV5-1 and TRBJ1-5; D unresolved. Trimming removed 0 bases at V and 2 bases at J, with 9 bases between. CDR3 length: 15 amino acids. CDR1 and CDR2 from the germline V gene are SGHRS and YFSETQ. The CDR3, as DNA: TGCGCCAGCAGCTTGGAGGGCGGGGGCAATCAGCCCCAGCATTTT. Its translation: CASSLEGGGNQPQHF.

The chain recombines TRBV28 with TRBJ1-2; possibly TRBD1 for D (5 bases). V lost 10 bases to trimming and J lost 1 base, with 13 bases between them. The germline gives CDR1 MDHEN, CDR2 SYDVKM. The CDR3 totals 13 residues. The CDR3 region is CAIQTVFNYGYTF. CDR3 in DNA: TGTGCCATTCAGACAGTTTTTAACTATGGCTACACCTTC.

V is TRBV29-1 and J is TRBJ1-5; tentatively, D is TRBD1 (6 bases). Germline CDR1 SQVTM, CDR2 ANQGSEA. V dropped 1 base and J dropped 8 bases, with 9 bases sitting between them. This CDR3 contains 12 residues. This CDR3 reads CSVEVKGEPQHF. Here the CDR3 DNA reads TGCAGCGTTGAAGTAAAGGGGGAGCCCCAGCATTTT.

CDR3 residues: CSVGDRGPETQYF. CDR3 bases: TGCAGCGTTGGGGACAGGGGGCCGGAGACCCAGTACTTC. The V call is TRBV29-1, the J call TRBJ2-5; 12 bases align to TRBD1. The CDR3 totals 13 residues. V trimming: 4 bases; J trimming: 5 bases; junction bases outside the gene matches: 2. CDR1 is SQVTM and CDR2 is ANQGSEA in the germline V gene. Variable domain in full (rest from reference TRBV29-1 and TRBJ2-5): SAVISQKPSRDICQRGTSLTIQCQVDSQVTMMFWYRQQPGQSLTLIATANQGSEATYESGFVIDKFPISRPNLTFSTLTVSNMSPEDSSIYLCSVGDRGPETQYFGPGTRLLVL.

The J gene is TRBJ2-3, the V gene TRBV11-1; 8 bases line up with TRBD1. This CDR3 has 14 residues. In germline, CDR1 is SGHAT, CDR2 FQDESV (reference sequence). V dropped 1 base and J dropped 13; count of bases not matched to a gene: 10. CDR3 coding DNA: TGTGCCAGCAGCTTAGAGGTACAGGGGGAGATTGAGTATTTT. Translated, it gives CASSLEVQGEIEYF.

The chain joins TRBV5-1 to TRBJ1-2; 7 bases match TRBD1. With V trimmed by 4 bases and J by 4 bases, 7 bases remained unmatched. Germline V gene lookup returns CDR1 SGHRS and CDR2 YFSETQ. The CDR3 totals 14 residues. The CDR3 DNA follows: TGCGCCAGCAGCGCGGATTCAGGGGGCTATGGCTACACCTTC. Its protein product is CASSADSGGYGYTF. Combining the CDR3 with reference TRBV5-1 and TRBJ1-2 gives the whole variable domain KAGVTQTPRYLIKTRGQQVTLSCSPISGHRSVSWYQQTPGQGLQFLFEYFSETQRNKGNFPGRFSGRQFSNSRSEMNVSTLELGDSALYLCASSADSGGYGYTFGSGTRLTVV.

The rearrangement joins TRBV5-1 to TRBJ2-5; a weak D match, TRBD2 (6 bases). This CDR3 spans 14 amino acids. V lost 1 base to trimming and J lost 1 base, with 8 bases between them. Germline CDR1 and CDR2: SGHRS and YFSETQ. In DNA form, the CDR3 reads TGCGCCAGCAGCTTGACTAGCACCCAAGAGACCCAGTACTTC. It codes for CASSLTSTQETQYF.

V gene TRBV7-3 combines with J gene TRBJ1-1, with 7 bases that match TRBD1. Germline trimming cut 5 bases from V and 1 base from J; bases unmatched to any gene: 10. The germline V gene encodes CDR1 SGHTA and CDR2 FQGTGA. This CDR3 region has 16 residues. The CDR3 coding sequence is TGTGCCAGCAGCAAGACAGGGTCTACGAGGAACACTGAAGCTTTCTTT. Amino acid sequence: CASSKTGSTRNTEAFF.

This sequence joins TRBV28 and TRBJ2-3; a possible D gene is TRBD2 (5 bases). Germline-derived CDR1 and CDR2 are MDHEN and SYDVKM. The length of the CDR3 is 14 residues. V dropped 6 bases and J dropped 7 bases, with 17 bases sitting between them. The CDR3 protein is CASRLSGPPNTQYF. In nucleotides, the CDR3 is TGTGCCAGCAGGCTCAGCGGTCCTCCCAATACGCAGTATTTT.

V gene TRBV10-3 combines with J gene TRBJ2-7; TRBD2 matches 11 bases. The CDR3 loop spans 16 amino acids. Germline CDR1 reads ENHRY; CDR2 reads SYGVKD. Trimming cost V 2 bases and J 3 bases; bases outside gene matches: 6. The DNA for the CDR3 is TGTGCCATCAGTGAGGGGGCTAGCGGGGGGTACTACGAGCAGTACGTC. It codes for CAISEGASGGYYEQYV.

This clone was detected a few times. This chain joins TRBV7-2 and TRBJ2-4, with 9 bases fitting TRBD2. The CDR3 runs 17 residues. V shed 5 bases and J 5 bases; nucleotides not matched to a gene: 13. CDR1 is SGHTA and CDR2 is FQGNSA in the germline V gene. The CDR3: CASSPTGLAGTQNIQYF. The DNA for the CDR3 is TGTGCCAGCAGCCCTACAGGGCTAGCGGGGACCCAAAACATTCAGTACTTC.

The chain joins TRBV4-2 to TRBJ2-7, with a tentative D call TRBD1 (5 bases). The CDR3 is 14 amino acids. From germline, CDR1 is LGHNA and CDR2 YNFKEQ. V was clipped by 0 bases and J by 2 bases, with 8 bases between them. The CDR3 sequence: CASSQEKTAYEQYF. The CDR3 DNA follows: TGTGCCAGCAGCCAAGAAAAGACAGCCTACGAGCAGTACTTC.

This chain links TRBV7-9 with TRBJ1-2; D is unclear. The CDR3 sequence is 13 residues long. Trimming left V 0 bases short and J 7 bases short, with 9 bases between. CDR1 and CDR2 (germline): SEHNR, FQNEAQ (reference sequence). The CDR3 spells CASSLAGNAGYTF. CDR3 in DNA: TGTGCCAGCAGCTTAGCCGGGAACGCTGGCTACACCTTC. Full variable domain (remainder filled in from reference TRBV7-9 and TRBJ1-2): DTGVSQNPRHKITKRGQNVTFRCDPISEHNRLYWYRQTLGQGPEFLTYFQNEAQLEKSRLLSDRFSAERPKGSFSTLEIQRTEQGDSAMYLCASSLAGNAGYTFGSGTRLTVV.

V gene TRBV7-8 combines with J gene TRBJ1-1, with D possibly matching TRBD1 (5 bases). Trimming pared 3 bases from V and 1 base from J, leaving 9 bases between. Per the germline V gene, CDR1 is SGHVS and CDR2 is FQNEAQ. The CDR3 has 14 amino acids. The CDR3 bases are TGTGCCAGCAGCTTCGGACATTCGAACACTGAAGCTTTCTTT. Translated, it gives CASSFGHSNTEAFF. Combining the CDR3 with reference TRBV7-8 and TRBJ1-1 gives the whole variable domain GAGVSQSPRYKVAKRGQDVALRCDPISGHVSLFWYQQALGQGPEFLTYFQNEAQLDKSGLPSDRFFAERPEGSVSTLKIQRTQQEDSAVYLCASSFGHSNTEAFFGQGTRLTVV.

The rearrangement uses TRBV6-6 and TRBJ1-4; 7 nucleotides line up with TRBD1. CDR1 and CDR2 from the germline V gene are MNHNY and SVGAGI (reference sequence). Losses at the gene ends were 6 bases for V and 6 bases for J; bases not matched to a gene: 13. The CDR3 consists of 16 residues. CDR3 nucleotides: TGTGCCAGCAGGATAAAGATTTCCGGACAGGATGAAAAACTGTTTTTT. Encoded protein: CASRIKISGQDEKLFF.

The V and J genes are TRBV2 and TRBJ2-2, with D tentatively TRBD1 (5 bases). V was clipped by 10 bases and J by 2 bases, with 11 bases between them. The CDR3 extends over 13 amino acids. Germline CDR1 is SNHLY and CDR2 is FYNNEI. DNA of the CDR3: TGTGCCATCACAGGCTCAAACACCGGGGAGCTGTTTTTT. Its protein is CAITGSNTGELFF.

The J gene is TRBJ2-3, the V gene TRBV7-2, with 12 bases matching TRBD2. The junction had 11 bases not matched to a gene; V was cut back by 6 bases and J by 4 bases. Germline V CDR1 and CDR2: SGHTA, FQGNSA. The CDR3 has 17 amino acids. CDR3 nucleotides: TGTGCCAGCAGTTCCACTAGCGGGGGGCTCCGCGCAGATACGCAGTATTTT. This codes for CASSSTSGGLRADTQYF.

This chain joins TRBV19 and TRBJ2-5; D uncertain. Germline CDR1 is LNHDA and CDR2 is SQIVND (reference sequence). The CDR3 is 13 residues long. Deletions cut 8 bases from V and 5 bases from J, with 15 bases between. CDR3 coding DNA: TGTGCCAGTCGAGCCGCCACCGGGGAGACCCAGTACTTC. As protein: CASRAATGETQYF.

This clone appeared once. The chain is built from TRBV19 and TRBJ2-1; maybe TRBD1 (6 bases). The V gene's germline CDR1 is LNHDA and CDR2 SQIVND (reference sequence). The CDR3 extends over 17 amino acids. Trimming left V 4 bases short and J 0 bases short, with 16 bases between. In DNA, the CDR3 is TGTGCCAGTAGTACAGGGGCCGGCCGGAGCTCCTACAATGAGCAGTTCTTC. This gives the protein CASSTGAGRSSYNEQFF.

The rearrangement links TRBV12-3 or TRBV12-4 to TRBJ1-5, with D tentatively TRBD1 (6 bases). The V end lost 7 bases, the J end lost 7 bases, and 14 bases lay between the germline ends. The CDR3 extends over 13 amino acids. The CDR3 DNA follows: TGTGCCAGCAACAAACAGGGAGTCCAGCCCCAGCATTTT. It specifies CASNKQGVQPQHF.

The chain has TRBV1 and TRBJ2-5; the table calls TRBD2, which could not be checked here. TRBV1 is described as a pseudogene. This CDR3 comprises 15 residues. The CDR3, as DNA: TGCACCAGCAGCCAAGATCCTAGCGGGGTTGGGACCCAGTACTTC. This translates into CTSSQDPSGVGTQYF.

The rearrangement joins TRBV5-1 to TRBJ2-7, with a possible D match to TRBD2 (5 bases). The V gene lost 4 bases and the J gene lost 4 bases, with 15 bases spanning the gap. The CDR3 loop spans 14 amino acids. Germline V gives CDR1 SGHRS, CDR2 YFSETQ. CDR3 coding DNA: TGCGCCAGCAGCCCCCCTGGACTCATTTACGAGCAGTACTTC. This gives the protein CASSPPGLIYEQYF.

The J gene is TRBJ1-5, the V gene TRBV20-1; D unresolved. V lost 3 bases and J 11 bases, leaving 17 bases between the germline ends. The CDR3 is made up of 13 amino acids. Germline V lookup: CDR1 DFQATT, CDR2 SNEGSKA (reference sequence). The CDR3 DNA reads as TGCAGTGCTAGTCTCCCCGGCCTCGGGGCCCAGCATTTT. This translates into CSASLPGLGAQHF.

This clone was seen more than once but under ten times. The chain uses TRBV5-1 and TRBJ1-2; 10 nucleotides align to TRBD1. With V trimmed by 3 bases and J by 5 bases, 1 base remained unmatched. Germline V lookup: CDR1 SGHRS, CDR2 YFSETQ. CDR3 length equals 13 residues. The CDR3 region is CASSWGQGYGYTF. As DNA, the CDR3 is TGCGCCAGCAGCTGGGGACAGGGGTATGGCTACACCTTC.